The clone carrying this TCR beta chain was recorded at least ten times. Its antigen remains unknown. TCRdb re-called the PCR reads with MiXCR. The sample has about 12,000 clones, 27% seen once; the top ten hold 15% to 20%. The sample belongs to a study of metastatic and nonmetastatic thyroid tumors. General study results and limits: The study reportedly found significantly higher TCR beta diversity in malignant thyroid tumors than benign nodules, in blood and tumor.

The germline gives CDR1 SQVTM, CDR2 ANQGSEA. There are 12 residues in the CDR3. V lost 3 bases to trimming and J lost 1 base, with 6 bases between them. Each patient came to thyroid surgery without any prior treatment (of any kind). What was sequenced was tumor tissue. The rearrangement joins TRBV29-1 to TRBJ1-1; no clear D gene. The clonotype originates from a female donor with papillary thyroid cancer or a benign thyroid nodule (not recorded which). Some clones in this sample may be carry-over from other donors' samples. CDR3 sequence: CSVERGNTEAFF. Here the CDR3 DNA reads TGCAGCGTTGAGCGTGGGAACACTGAAGCTTTCTTT.